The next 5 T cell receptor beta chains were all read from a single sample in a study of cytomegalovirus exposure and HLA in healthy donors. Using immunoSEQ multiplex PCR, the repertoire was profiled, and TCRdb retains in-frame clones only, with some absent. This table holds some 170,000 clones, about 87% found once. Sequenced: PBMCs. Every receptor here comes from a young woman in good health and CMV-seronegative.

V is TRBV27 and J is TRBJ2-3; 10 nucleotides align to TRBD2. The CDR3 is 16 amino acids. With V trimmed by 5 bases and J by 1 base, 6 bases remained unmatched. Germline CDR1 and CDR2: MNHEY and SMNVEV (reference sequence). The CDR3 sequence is CASSVLAGGRTDTQYF. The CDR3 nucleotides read TGTGCCAGCAGTGTATTAGCGGGGGGCCGCACAGATACGCAGTATTTT.

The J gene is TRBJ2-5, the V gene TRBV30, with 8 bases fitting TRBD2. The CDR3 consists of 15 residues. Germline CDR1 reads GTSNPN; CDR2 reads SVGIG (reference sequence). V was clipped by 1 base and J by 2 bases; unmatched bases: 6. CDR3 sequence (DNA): TGTGCCTGGAGTGCGGGGGGGGGAAGGCAAGAGACCCAGTACTTC. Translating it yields CAWSAGGGRQETQYF.

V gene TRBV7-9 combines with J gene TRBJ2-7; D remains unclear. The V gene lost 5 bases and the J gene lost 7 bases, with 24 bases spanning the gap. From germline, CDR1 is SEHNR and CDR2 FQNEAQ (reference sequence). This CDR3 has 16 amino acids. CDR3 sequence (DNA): TGTGCCAGCAGCCTGTCGGCGAACACTGCGGCCTCAGAGCAGTACTTC. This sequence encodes CASSLSANTAASEQYF.

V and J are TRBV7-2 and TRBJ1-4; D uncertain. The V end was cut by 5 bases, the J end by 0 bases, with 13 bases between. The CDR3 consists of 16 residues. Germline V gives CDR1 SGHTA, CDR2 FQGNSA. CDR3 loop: CASSPRGAATNEKLFF. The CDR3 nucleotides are TGTGCCAGCAGCCCACGCGGAGCGGCAACTAATGAAAAACTGTTTTTT.

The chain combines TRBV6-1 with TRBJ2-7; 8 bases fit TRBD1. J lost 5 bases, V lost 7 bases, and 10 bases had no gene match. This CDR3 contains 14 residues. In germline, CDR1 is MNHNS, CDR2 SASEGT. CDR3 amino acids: CASTHTLTGDEQYF. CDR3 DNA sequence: TGTGCCAGCACGCACACGCTGACAGGGGACGAGCAGTACTTC.